This TCR beta chain originates from a study of CD8+CD57+ T cells in acquired aplastic anemia. Across the study: Sorted CD4+ plus CD8+ cells gave DNA averaging roughly 3.2 ug.

Germline values: CDR1 MRHNA, CDR2 SNTAGT. The CDR3 covers 14 residues. The V and J ends lost 2 bases and 10 bases respectively, with 15 bases between them. Study-level findings and limits: Patients and controls shared some 29 CD8+ CDR3 sequences, which appeared highly expressed in patients and within their immunodominant clones.

Investigators profiled TCR beta VDJ and CDR3 from genomic DNA template. TCRdb processed the reads anew with MiXCR; each CDR3 protein has one entry. The sample includes around 500,000 distinct CDR3 sequences, approximately 32% of them seen just once. A word on this clonotype: The target antigen is unknown.

Patients chosen for sequencing had shown CD8+CD57+ cell expansion by flow cytometry. The source is a human donor with aplastic anemia. Sequencing input: sorted CD4+, CD8+, or CD8+CD57+ T cells (not recorded which) from PBMCs. The V call is TRBV6-4, the J call TRBJ2-1; D not certain. The CDR3 spells CASSDQYDKAEQFF. The CDR3 DNA reads as TGTGCCAGCAGTGACCAATATGACAAGGCAGAGCAGTTCTTC.